This TCR beta chain was obtained from a study of healthy donors' naive CD4 and CD8 T cells. Starting from approximately 500 ng of total RNA, TCR libraries were made with linear amplification. TCRdb reprocessed the reads via MiXCR and lists one record per CDR3 protein. The sample lists 200,000 or so distinct CDR3 sequences, about 76% occurring once. V lost 5 bases and J 2 bases, leaving 22 bases between the germline ends. Per the germline V gene, CDR1 is DFQATT and CDR2 is SNEGSKA (reference sequence). The CDR3 is made up of 16 amino acids. The TCR was taken from a pool of human donors in good health; the sample pools cells from several healthy donors. The chain couples TRBV20-1 to TRBJ2-7; D ambiguous. Sequenced material: naive CD4+ and CD8+ T cells sorted from blood, pooled from several donors. The CDR3 sequence: CSAYPLDGDKPYEQYF. CDR3 bases: TGCAGTGCTTACCCTCTAGACGGTGACAAACCCTACGAGCAGTACTTC.